These 18 T cell receptor beta chains came from one sample sequenced in a study of technical replicates of blood from several donors (dated by TCRdb to about 2017). Library generation was performed with the immunoSEQ multiplex PCR assay. Held by TCRdb, this immuneACCESS table contains in-frame sequences only and omits some clones. Under half of the omission traces to an unresolved V gene where checked; the cause of the rest is unknown. This sample comprises just over 95,000 clones, nearly 97% of them detected only once. Jointly, the top ten make up 0.2% to 0.25% of the sample. Sequencing was performed on T cells isolated from PBMCs. The receptor set was obtained from a human donor in good health.

V is TRBV6-5 and J is TRBJ1-1; a possible D gene is TRBD1 (5 bases). Deletions cut 7 bases from V and 3 bases from J, with 15 bases between. The CDR3 consists of 14 residues. The germline CDR1 and CDR2 sequences are MNHEY and SVGAGI. CDR3 in amino acids: CASIRRGGDTEAFF. CDR3 nucleotide sequence: TGTGCCAGCATACGGCGTGGAGGGGACACTGAAGCTTTCTTT.

The rearrangement uses TRBV7-8 and TRBJ1-1; D remains unclear. CDR3 length: 16 residues. The germline gives CDR1 SGHVS, CDR2 FQNEAQ. V lost 8 bases and J 10 bases, leaving 29 bases between the germline ends. The CDR3 loop is CASLPYEAFGGLVAFF. Here the CDR3 DNA reads TGTGCCAGCCTGCCCTACGAGGCTTTTGGAGGTCTTGTAGCTTTCTTT.

This chain joins TRBV10-3 and TRBJ1-2; D might be TRBD1 (6 bases). This CDR3 has 13 residues. The V end lost 3 bases, the J end lost 6 bases, and 11 bases lay between the germline ends. Germline lookup yields CDR1 ENHRY and CDR2 SYGVKD. The CDR3 loop reads CAISERAGDGYTF. The CDR3 nucleotides are TGTGCCATCAGTGAACGGGCAGGGGATGGCTACACCTTC.

The genes are TRBV6-5 and TRBJ2-7; the match to TRBD2 covers 10 bases. This CDR3 has 14 residues. J was trimmed by 12 bases and V by 5 bases; bases with no gene match: 13. Germline values: CDR1 MNHEY, CDR2 SVGAGI. The chain's CDR3 is CASSPSGRAFVWYF. CDR3 coding DNA: TGTGCCAGCAGTCCAAGCGGGAGGGCCTTTGTCTGGTACTTC.

The chain employs TRBV7-8 and TRBJ1-5, with TRBD1 matching over 7 bases. There are 16 residues in the CDR3. Germline values: CDR1 SGHVS, CDR2 FQNEAQ. V lost 1 base to trimming and J lost 4 bases; unmatched junction nucleotides: 7. The CDR3 is CASSLEADRPNQPQHF. CDR3 DNA sequence: TGTGCCAGCAGCTTAGAAGCGGACAGGCCGAATCAGCCCCAGCATTTT.

J is TRBJ2-2 and V is TRBV14; D gene uncertain. V lost 4 bases to trimming and J lost 4 bases, with 10 bases between them. Germline CDR1 and CDR2: SGHDN and FVKESK. CDR3 length: 14 residues. CDR3 residues: CASSLTAITGELFF. The DNA for the CDR3 is TGTGCCAGCAGCCTCACAGCAATCACCGGGGAGCTGTTTTTT.

This sequence joins TRBV7-9 and TRBJ1-2, with 9 bases matching TRBD1. The CDR3 sequence is 15 residues long. Germline CDR1 SEHNR, CDR2 FQNEAQ (reference sequence). V trimming: 4 bases; J trimming: 0 bases; junction bases outside the gene matches: 3. In DNA form, the CDR3 reads TGTGCCAGCAGCTCAGGGGACAGGGCTAACTATGGCTACACCTTC. It translates to CASSSGDRANYGYTF.

The chain combines TRBV6-5 with TRBJ1-1; no clear D. The CDR3 spans 13 residues. Germline-derived CDR1 and CDR2 are MNHEY and SVGAGI. V was trimmed by 6 bases and J by 3 bases, leaving 11 bases between them. The CDR3 region has the DNA TGTGCCAGCAGCTCGTATGCGGACACTGAAGCTTTCTTT. Protein: CASSSYADTEAFF.

The chain uses TRBV4-1 and TRBJ1-5; 9 bases match TRBD1. Germline trimming cut 4 bases from V and 0 bases from J; bases unmatched to any gene: 7. The germline gives CDR1 MGHRA, CDR2 YSYEKL. CDR3 length: 17 amino acids. The CDR3: CASSRMGQGYSNQPQHF. CDR3 DNA: TGCGCCAGCAGCCGGATGGGACAGGGCTATAGCAATCAGCCCCAGCATTTT.

The V gene is TRBV15, the J gene TRBJ2-1; tentatively, D is TRBD2 (5 bases). The ends were cut back, 1 base at V and 8 bases at J, with 15 bases in the middle. The CDR3 totals 15 residues. The germline V gene encodes CDR1 LNHNV and CDR2 YYDKDF (reference sequence). CDR3 sequence (DNA): TGTGCCACCAGCAGAGCCCGAACACTAGATGATGAGCAGTTCTTC. Its translation is CATSRARTLDDEQFF.

The chain recombines TRBV18 with TRBJ2-5, with D possibly TRBD2 on 6 matching bases. The CDR3 runs to 16 residues. Trimming left V 2 bases short and J 5 bases short, with 18 bases between. Germline CDR1 is KGHSH and CDR2 is LQKENI. Here the CDR3 DNA reads TGTGCCAGCTCACCAATCGGCTCTGGCGGGGTGGAGACCCAGTACTTC. The encoded protein is CASSPIGSGGVETQYF.

The CDR3 DNA reads as TGTGCCAGCAGCGCTAATCCGGGACAACCTAATCAGCCCCAGCATTTT. Amino acids: CASSANPGQPNQPQHF. The rearrangement links TRBV5-5 to TRBJ1-5, with D maybe TRBD1 (6 bases). The V end was cut by 4 bases, the J end by 4 bases, with 18 bases between. Germline V gives CDR1 SGHKS, CDR2 YYEKEE (reference sequence). The CDR3 contains 16 residues.

This chain links TRBV7-9 with TRBJ2-7; D ambiguous. The V end was cut by 5 bases, the J end by 4 bases, with 6 bases between. Germline V gives CDR1 SEHNR, CDR2 FQNEAQ (reference sequence). This CDR3 contains 11 residues. The CDR3 reads CASSVIYEQYF. CDR3 DNA sequence: TGTGCCAGCAGCGTTATTTACGAGCAGTACTTC.

This clone showed up just once. The chain uses TRBV5-1 and TRBJ1-5; D not certain. V gave up 4 bases and J gave up 6 bases, with 23 bases separating them. The CDR3 spans 17 residues. The germline gives CDR1 SGHRS, CDR2 YFSETQ. Here the CDR3 DNA reads TGCGCCAGCAGCCTATATCCGGGAGAAAGCGGCGGTCAGCCCCAGCATTTT. Translating gives CASSLYPGESGGQPQHF. Variable domain in full (rest from reference TRBV5-1 and TRBJ1-5): KAGVTQTPRYLIKTRGQQVTLSCSPISGHRSVSWYQQTPGQGLQFLFEYFSETQRNKGNFPGRFSGRQFSNSRSEMNVSTLELGDSALYLCASSLYPGESGGQPQHFGDGTRLSIL.

The chain joins TRBV19 to TRBJ1-5, with D tentatively TRBD1 (5 bases). The germline V gene encodes CDR1 LNHDA and CDR2 SQIVND (reference sequence). V lost 3 bases, J lost 4 bases, and 13 bases lay in between. The CDR3 has 15 amino acids. DNA for the CDR3: TGTGCCAGTAGTATTGGGGCCGGACGGAATCAGCCCCAGCATTTT. Residues: CASSIGAGRNQPQHF.

For the CDR3, the DNA is TGTGCCAGCAGTGAATTAAGGCCCAGGCCTCGATCTAACTATGGCTACACCTTC. Translation: CASSELRPRPRSNYGYTF. The chain carries TRBV2 and TRBJ1-2; D remains ambiguous. V lost 2 bases, J lost 0 bases, and 19 bases lay in between. The CDR3 spans 18 residues. Germline values: CDR1 SNHLY, CDR2 FYNNEI.

The chain combines TRBV6-1 with TRBJ2-7; a possible D gene is TRBD1 (5 bases). Germline loops: CDR1 MNHNS, CDR2 SASEGT. V was shortened by 5 bases and J by 1 base, with 15 bases between the two germline ends. CDR3 length: 15 amino acids. CDR3 protein: CASSINDSGSYEQYF. The CDR3 DNA reads TGTGCCAGCAGTATCAACGACTCAGGGTCCTACGAGCAGTACTTC.

The chain recombines TRBV6-5 with TRBJ1-2; TRBD1 matches 9 bases. J gave up 8 bases and V 5 bases, and 12 bases lay outside the gene matches. There are 15 residues in the CDR3. Per the germline V gene, CDR1 is MNHEY and CDR2 is SVGAGI. CDR3 nucleotide sequence: TGTGCCAGCAGTCCTATTAGTAGGACAGGGGTCGGCTACACCTTC. Its protein product is CASSPISRTGVGYTF.